Below are 14 T cell receptor beta chains sequenced from a single sample in a study of shared clonotypes between healthy human individuals. Profiled with immunoSEQ multiplex PCR; TCRdb holds only in-frame clones, not every one. The sample has 95,000 to 120,000 clones; about 71% are singletons. The material sequenced was memory CD8+ T cells sorted from blood. Stated subset: CD45RO+ cells pooled with CCR7-negative TemRA cells. These TCRs come from a woman in her 30s in good health.

This clone was detected many times. The gene calls are TRBV6-1 and TRBJ1-5, with a possible D match to TRBD1 (6 bases). Germline CDR1 reads MNHNS; CDR2 reads SASEGT. V was clipped by 1 base and J by 6 bases, with 13 bases between them. The CDR3 is 15 amino acids. The CDR3 nucleotides are TGTGCCAGCAGTGAAGAAGCGGGGGCGGGTCAGCCCCAGCATTTT. Amino acids: CASSEEAGAGQPQHF.

This clone has only a few counts. J is TRBJ2-1 and V is TRBV28; D is possibly TRBD1 or TRBD2 (5 bases each). Germline-derived CDR1 and CDR2 are MDHEN and SYDVKM. V was pared by 4 bases and J by 7 bases, with 29 bases between. The CDR3 contains 19 residues. The CDR3 DNA reads as TGTGCCAGCAGTTCCTACGGGACGAACCGGGACGCGCTGGTGAATGAGCAGTTCTTC. The encoded protein is CASSSYGTNRDALVNEQFF. Together with reference TRBV28 and TRBJ2-1, the CDR3 gives the full variable domain: DVKVTQSSRYLVKRTGEKVFLECVQDMDHENMFWYRQDPGLGLRLIYFSYDVKMKEKGDIPEGYSVSREKKERFSLILESASTNQTSMYLCASSSYGTNRDALVNEQFFGPGTRLTVL.

In this sample, this clone turned up once. V gene TRBV6-4 combines with J gene TRBJ2-1, with TRBD2 matching over 7 bases. CDR3 length equals 14 residues. CDR1 and CDR2 from the germline V gene are MRHNA and SNTAGT. The junction had 5 bases not matched to a gene; V was cut back by 2 bases and J by 7 bases. The CDR3 coding sequence is TGTGCCAGCAGTGACGGGGGGGTCGAGAATGAGCAGTTCTTC. Translating it yields CASSDGGVENEQFF.

J is TRBJ2-1 and V is TRBV29-1; D is ambiguous. The V and J ends lost 3 bases and 3 bases respectively, with 12 bases between them. This CDR3 spans 14 amino acids. CDR1 and CDR2 from the germline V gene are SQVTM and ANQGSEA. The CDR3 nucleotides are TGCAGCGTTGACCGCAGGATGCACTACAATGAGCAGTTCTTC. As protein: CSVDRRMHYNEQFF.

The chain carries TRBV9 and TRBJ1-2; TRBD1 is a possible D gene (5 bases). V was shortened by 1 base and J by 8 bases, with 12 bases between the two germline ends. The CDR3 is 13 residues long. Germline lookup yields CDR1 SGDLS and CDR2 YYNGEE. CDR3 loop: CASSVFAGSGYTF. CDR3 sequence (DNA): TGTGCCAGCAGCGTATTCGCAGGGTCGGGCTACACCTTC.

The chain links TRBV6-1 to TRBJ1-2; D remains unclear. Germline-derived CDR1 and CDR2 are MNHNS and SASEGT. The germline V and J ends were trimmed by 4 bases and 2 bases, with 14 bases remaining between them. CDR3 length: 15 amino acids. CDR3 sequence reads: CASSAQYLANYGYTF. For the CDR3, the DNA is TGTGCCAGCAGTGCCCAGTACTTAGCCAACTATGGCTACACCTTC.

The sample holds one count of this clone. The chain uses TRBV27 and TRBJ2-7, with TRBD1 as a possible D gene (5 bases). The germline V gene has CDR1 MNHEY and CDR2 SMNVEV (reference sequence). V was trimmed by 3 bases and J by 0 bases, leaving 12 bases between them. The CDR3 sequence is 15 residues long. CDR3 protein: CASSFRSGSSYEQYF. The CDR3 bases are TGTGCCAGCAGTTTCCGGTCAGGGTCCTCCTACGAGCAGTACTTC.

This clone was observed at least ten times. The V gene is TRBV29-1, the J gene TRBJ1-1; TRBD1 might be the D (6 bases). Trimming removed 3 bases from V and 3 bases from J, with 8 bases in between. The CDR3 is 12 residues long. Germline lookup yields CDR1 SQVTM and CDR2 ANQGSEA. The DNA for the CDR3 is TGCAGCGTTGAGACAGGAGACACTGAAGCTTTCTTT. This sequence encodes CSVETGDTEAFF.

The table lists this clone with a count of one. The chain carries TRBV5-5 and TRBJ2-7; 7 bases are a match to TRBD2. J gave up 3 bases and V 1 base, and 4 bases lay outside the gene matches. The CDR3 has 14 amino acids. The germline V gene has CDR1 SGHKS and CDR2 YYEKEE (reference sequence). The chain's CDR3 is CASSLWEGNYEQYF. The CDR3 nucleotides are TGTGCCAGCAGCTTGTGGGAGGGGAACTACGAGCAGTACTTC.

There are many counts of this clone. The same CDR3 is also encoded by other DNA sequences in this sample. V gene TRBV5-6 combines with J gene TRBJ2-7; D tentatively fits TRBD1 or TRBD2 (5 bases each). CDR1 is SGHDT, CDR2 YYEEEE, per germline. V was cut by 4 bases and J by 3 bases, with 14 bases left in between. This CDR3 comprises 14 residues. CDR3 sequence reads: CASSPGQGGYEQYF. In DNA, the CDR3 is TGTGCCAGCAGCCCGGGGCAGGGTGGCTACGAGCAGTACTTC.

This clone was picked up one time. The rearrangement uses TRBV7-2 and TRBJ2-2; D uncertain. Germline V lookup: CDR1 SGHTA, CDR2 FQGNSA. V gave up 3 bases and J gave up 1 base, with 3 bases separating them. The CDR3 extends over 13 amino acids. CDR3 nucleotides: TGTGCCAGCAGCTTCGGGAACACCGGGGAGCTGTTTTTT. It specifies CASSFGNTGELFF.

V gene TRBV6-6 combines with J gene TRBJ2-7; D is perhaps TRBD2 (6 bases). The CDR3 has 14 residues. The V gene's germline CDR1 is MNHNY and CDR2 SVGAGI (reference sequence). V gave up 6 bases and J gave up 0 bases, with 12 bases separating them. CDR3 in DNA: TGTGCCAGCAGCCCGCTAGCGTTCTCCTACGAGCAGTACTTC. This gives the protein CASSPLAFSYEQYF.

CDR3 nucleotides: TGTGCCAGCAGTGAAGCGGGCGTCCTCCCAAATCAGCCCCAGCATTTT. Amino acids: CASSEAGVLPNQPQHF. This chain connects TRBV6-1 to TRBJ1-5, with D unresolved. CDR3 size: 16 residues. The germline V gene encodes CDR1 MNHNS and CDR2 SASEGT. V lost 0 bases and J 4 bases, leaving 13 bases between the germline ends.

This clone was counted many times. The J gene is TRBJ2-7, the V gene TRBV27; TRBD2 matches at 7 bases. V lost 5 bases to trimming and J lost 7 bases; unmatched junction nucleotides: 11. This CDR3 has 14 amino acids. The germline gives CDR1 MNHEY, CDR2 SMNVEV (reference sequence). CDR3 protein: CASSPREGMGEQYF. CDR3 coding DNA: TGTGCCAGCAGTCCGAGGGAGGGTATGGGGGAGCAGTACTTC.